The 30 T cell receptor beta chains in this list originate from one sample, sequenced in a study of CD8 T cells in ankylosing spondylitis. A single record per CDR3 protein comes from TCRdb applying MiXCR to the 5' RACE reads. The profile shows a few hundred thousand distinct CDR3 sequences, 20% to 25% of them singletons. Sequencing used blood, either unsorted or a sorted T cell fraction (not recorded which). These receptors were collected from a female donor with ankylosing spondylitis or in good health (not recorded which).

V and J are TRBV5-6 and TRBJ2-7; no firm D call. Trimming shortened V by 4 bases and J by 1 base, and 6 bases separated the two germline ends. Looked up from germline, CDR1 is SGHDT and CDR2 is YYEEEE. The CDR3 is 12 amino acids. CDR3 sequence reads: CASSVASYEQYF. CDR3 sequence (DNA): TGTGCCAGCAGCGTCGCTTCCTACGAGCAGTACTTC.

The chain links TRBV20-1 to TRBJ2-7; D ambiguous. The V end was cut by 0 bases, the J end by 7 bases, with 10 bases between. CDR3 length: 12 residues. CDR1 is DFQATT and CDR2 is SNEGSKA in the germline V gene (reference sequence). The CDR3: CSARDNQREQYF. The CDR3 DNA reads as TGCAGTGCTAGAGATAATCAGAGGGAGCAGTACTTC.

The V and J genes are TRBV9 and TRBJ1-1, with unresolved D. The germline V gene encodes CDR1 SGDLS and CDR2 YYNGEE. V was pared by 4 bases and J by 6 bases, with 10 bases between. CDR3 size: 12 residues. CDR3 bases: TGTGCCAGCAGCCAGGAGATTTCTGAAGCTTTCTTT. Amino acids: CASSQEISEAFF.

This chain links TRBV5-1 with TRBJ1-5; D possibly corresponds to TRBD1 (5 bases). V was clipped by 3 bases and J by 3 bases, with 10 bases between them. Per the germline V gene, CDR1 is SGHRS and CDR2 is YFSETQ. CDR3 size: 14 residues. The CDR3 protein is CASSSDGANQPQHF. The CDR3 DNA reads as TGCGCCAGCAGCTCGGATGGGGCCAATCAGCCCCAGCATTTT.

As concerns this clonotype: One base away lies a much larger clone, so this may be a sequencing read error. The genes are TRBV4-3 and TRBJ2-5, with 7 bases that match TRBD1. From germline, CDR1 is LGHNA and CDR2 YSLEER. This CDR3 contains 14 residues. CDR3 sequence reads: CATSPHDRVETQYF. CDR3 nucleotide sequence: TGCGCCACCAGCCCTCACGACAGGGTGGAGACCCAGTACTTC.

This clonotype turned up a few times. The rearrangement joins TRBV18 to TRBJ2-3, with D hard to call. The germline CDR1 and CDR2 sequences are KGHSH and LQKENI. V was cut by 2 bases and J by 6 bases, with 9 bases left in between. This CDR3 is 13 amino acids long. The DNA for the CDR3 is TGTGCCAGCTCACCAAACCCCGATGATACGCAGTATTTT. Protein product: CASSPNPDDTQYF.

This clonotype was counted a few times. The chain uses TRBV12-3 or TRBV12-4 and TRBJ2-7; 7 bases are a match to TRBD1. The V segment lost 5 bases and the J segment 6 bases; nucleotides outside the gene matches: 10. The CDR3 covers 14 residues. The CDR3 sequence: CASSPLTGIPEQYF. The CDR3 DNA is TGTGCCAGCAGTCCATTGACAGGGATACCCGAGCAGTACTTC.

Many counts were recorded for this clonotype. The chain has TRBV20-1 and TRBJ2-1, with a weak D call TRBD1 (7 bases). V lost 3 bases to trimming and J lost 5 bases, with 17 bases between them. Germline CDR1 and CDR2: DFQATT and SNEGSKA (reference sequence). The CDR3 extends over 15 amino acids. The CDR3 sequence is CSAREGARSHNEQFF. In DNA, the CDR3 is TGCAGTGCTAGGGAGGGGGCGAGGTCCCACAATGAGCAGTTCTTC.

This rearrangement joins TRBV25-1 to TRBJ2-1; 9 positions match TRBD2. Per germline, CDR1 MGHDK and CDR2 SYGVNS. The CDR3 is 14 residues long. V gave up 4 bases and J gave up 12 bases; unmatched junction bases: 10. CDR3 nucleotide sequence: TGTGCCAGCAGTGGAGACAGTATAGCGGGAGCGCAGTTCTTC. Encoded protein: CASSGDSIAGAQFF.

CDR3 sequence reads: CASSHSGRGYNEQFF. As DNA, the CDR3 is TGTGCCAGCAGCCATAGCGGGAGGGGGTACAATGAGCAGTTCTTC. This chain uses TRBV28 with TRBJ2-1; 11 bases match TRBD2. V was clipped by 6 bases and J by 4 bases; unmatched bases: 5. The CDR3 sequence is 15 residues long. CDR1 is MDHEN and CDR2 is SYDVKM in the germline V gene.

The chain uses TRBV20-1 and TRBJ2-3, with D possibly matching TRBD1 (5 bases). V gave up 4 bases and J gave up 8 bases, with 16 bases separating them. There are 13 residues in the CDR3. Germline CDR1 is DFQATT and CDR2 is SNEGSKA (reference sequence). The CDR3 reads CSATWVDTRTQYF. DNA for the CDR3: TGCAGTGCTACTTGGGTGGACACTCGTACGCAGTATTTT.

The chain uses TRBV10-3 and TRBJ2-3; D tentatively reads TRBD1 or TRBD2 (5 bases each). V lost 10 bases, J lost 1 base, and 15 bases lay in between. CDR3 length: 14 amino acids. Per the germline V gene, CDR1 is ENHRY and CDR2 is SYGVKD. The CDR3 here is CATGDPRGTDTQYF. The CDR3 DNA is TGTGCCACCGGGGACCCGCGGGGCACAGATACGCAGTATTTT.

In this sample, this clonotype turned up many times. The rearrangement joins TRBV4-3 to TRBJ1-6; the D gene is possibly TRBD1 (6 bases). The CDR3 runs to 14 residues. Trimming stripped 0 bases from V and 9 bases from J, with 9 bases between. CDR1 and CDR2 from the germline V gene are LGHNA and YSLEER. CDR3 residues: CASSQDRGASPLHF. Here the CDR3 DNA reads TGCGCCAGCAGCCAAGATCGGGGGGCTTCACCCCTCCACTTT.

J is TRBJ1-1 and V is TRBV7-9; D ambiguous. From germline, CDR1 is SEHNR and CDR2 FQNEAQ (reference sequence). CDR3 length: 13 amino acids. Deletions cut 10 bases from V and 4 bases from J, with 16 bases between. The CDR3 loop reads CATPPLTSTEAFF. DNA of the CDR3: TGTGCCACCCCGCCGTTGACAAGCACTGAAGCTTTCTTT.

This chain uses TRBV3-1 with TRBJ2-3; 8 nucleotides line up with TRBD2. In germline, CDR1 is LGHDT, CDR2 YNNKEL (reference sequence). The V gene end was trimmed by 0 bases and the J gene end by 10 bases; junction bases not matched to a gene: 6. The CDR3 has 14 amino acids. Here the CDR3 reads CASSQDPLAGPQYF. CDR3 coding DNA: TGTGCCAGCAGCCAAGATCCGCTAGCGGGCCCGCAGTATTTT.

J is TRBJ2-1 and V is TRBV28; D is unresolved. Trimming pared 3 bases from V and 7 bases from J, leaving 10 bases between. This CDR3 contains 13 residues. Per germline, CDR1 MDHEN and CDR2 SYDVKM. The CDR3 loop reads CASSFLNGNEQFF. CDR3 DNA: TGTGCCAGCAGTTTCTTAAATGGGAATGAGCAGTTCTTC.

The rearrangement uses TRBV20-1 and TRBJ2-7; D ambiguous. The germline V and J ends were trimmed by 4 bases and 3 bases, with 7 bases remaining between them. Germline values: CDR1 DFQATT, CDR2 SNEGSKA (reference sequence). The CDR3 has 11 amino acids. The CDR3: CSATVFYEQYF. The CDR3 coding sequence is TGCAGTGCTACAGTGTTCTACGAGCAGTACTTC.

J is TRBJ2-5 and V is TRBV20-1; unclear D gene. Germline V gene sequence: CDR1 DFQATT, CDR2 SNEGSKA (reference sequence). V was cut by 6 bases and J by 5 bases, with 10 bases left in between. This CDR3 comprises 11 residues. CDR3 bases: TGCAGTGCCCTTCTTAGGGAGACCCAGTACTTC. It encodes CSALLRETQYF.

This clonotype was detected a few times. V is TRBV4-3 and J is TRBJ1-5; tentative D call: TRBD1 (6 bases). Deletions cut 3 bases from V and 4 bases from J, with 13 bases between. CDR1 and CDR2 (germline): LGHNA, YSLEER. This CDR3 contains 15 residues. The CDR3 is CASSHLQGPNQPQHF. CDR3 sequence (DNA): TGCGCCAGCAGCCACCTACAGGGCCCAAATCAGCCCCAGCATTTT.

This chain joins TRBV30 and TRBJ2-7, with 7 bases aligning to TRBD2. The CDR3 is made up of 12 amino acids. Germline V gives CDR1 GTSNPN, CDR2 SVGIG (reference sequence). V lost 4 bases to trimming and J lost 5 bases; unmatched junction nucleotides: 5. The CDR3: CAWTKGGNEQYF. The CDR3 DNA reads TGTGCCTGGACGAAGGGAGGGAACGAGCAGTACTTC.

The chain combines TRBV19 with TRBJ2-5; 7 nucleotides match TRBD2. V was clipped by 6 bases and J by 4 bases; unmatched bases: 17. The germline gives CDR1 LNHDA, CDR2 SQIVND (reference sequence). This CDR3 spans 17 amino acids. The CDR3 DNA reads TGTGCCAGTAGACGGACCCAAGCGGGATGGCGTACAGAGACCCAGTACTTC. This translates into CASRRTQAGWRTETQYF. The full variable domain, rest sourced from reference TRBV19 and TRBJ2-5, is DGGITQSPKYLFRKEGQNVTLSCEQNLNHDAMYWYRQDPGQGLRLIYYSQIVNDFQKGDIAEGYSVSREKKESFPLTVTSAQKNPTAFYLCASRRTQAGWRTETQYFGPGTRLLVL.

This clonotype was counted only a few times. The chain employs TRBV20-1 and TRBJ2-7, with 9 bases that match TRBD1. Germline CDR1 reads DFQATT; CDR2 reads SNEGSKA (reference sequence). The trim removed 4 bases at V and 2 bases at J, leaving 3 bases unmatched. The CDR3 is made up of 13 amino acids. CDR3 DNA: TGCAGTGCTACCAGGGACAGGGCCTACGAGCAGTACTTC. Protein product: CSATRDRAYEQYF.

The chain is built from TRBV10-3 and TRBJ1-2; D is possibly TRBD1 (5 bases). In germline, CDR1 is ENHRY, CDR2 SYGVKD. The ends were cut back, 6 bases at V and 4 bases at J, with 15 bases in the middle. This CDR3 has 14 residues. The CDR3 region is CAIRGLGDVYGYTF. For the CDR3, the DNA is TGTGCCATCAGAGGGCTGGGGGATGTCTATGGCTACACCTTC.

This clonotype came up many times. The gene calls are TRBV4-2 and TRBJ1-6; D is unclear. Trimming pared 0 bases from V and 6 bases from J, leaving 3 bases between. The CDR3 covers 13 residues. Germline lookup yields CDR1 LGHNA and CDR2 YNFKEQ. CDR3 sequence (DNA): TGTGCCAGCAGCCAAGACCCTAATTCACCCCTCCACTTT. Its protein product is CASSQDPNSPLHF.

The rearrangement uses TRBV5-5 and TRBJ2-5; D not resolved. CDR1 and CDR2 (germline): SGHKS, YYEKEE (reference sequence). This CDR3 spans 13 amino acids. The V and J ends lost 2 bases and 4 bases respectively, with 9 bases between them. CDR3 nucleotides: TGTGCCAGCAGCTTAGCGACCCTAGAGACCCAGTACTTC. It translates to CASSLATLETQYF.

This clonotype occurred many times. This chain uses TRBV7-2 with TRBJ2-7; D gene uncertain. Looked up from germline, CDR1 is SGHTA and CDR2 is FQGNSA. CDR3 length: 12 residues. V was clipped by 4 bases and J by 0 bases, with 4 bases between them. Written as DNA, the CDR3 is TGTGCCAGCAGCTCTTACTCCTACGAGCAGTACTTC. This translates into CASSSYSYEQYF.

At least ten counts were recorded for this clonotype. The V gene is TRBV12-3 or TRBV12-4, the J gene TRBJ2-3; possible D gene TRBD2, 6 bases. The CDR3 is 14 residues long. V gave up 7 bases and J gave up 2 bases, with 13 bases separating them. The CDR3 DNA is TGTGCCAGCACCCCGGGACTGACCACAGATACGCAGTATTTT. It is translated as CASTPGLTTDTQYF.

For the CDR3, the DNA is TGCAGTGCTGGCCTATCGGGGGTGGGGAGCACAGATACGCAGTATTTT. Translating it yields CSAGLSGVGSTDTQYF. The chain carries TRBV20-1 and TRBJ2-3, with D possibly TRBD2 on 6 matching bases. Trimming stripped 5 bases from V and 0 bases from J, with 18 bases between. Germline CDR1 and CDR2: DFQATT and SNEGSKA (reference sequence). The CDR3 consists of 16 residues.

V usage is TRBV28 and J usage is TRBJ2-5; D remains unclear. Germline CDR1 is MDHEN and CDR2 is SYDVKM. V lost 9 bases and J lost 2, with 10 bases in between. The CDR3 covers 12 residues. The CDR3 protein is CASGGLQETQYF. The CDR3 DNA follows: TGTGCCAGTGGTGGCTTACAAGAGACCCAGTACTTC.

This clonotype has more than one count but fewer than ten. The chain employs TRBV12-3 or TRBV12-4 and TRBJ2-7; D gene ambiguous. Trimming took 10 bases from V and 3 from J, leaving 13 bases between them. The CDR3 is 12 amino acids. The DNA for the CDR3 is TGTGCCACCCGCCCCCCTCTCTACGAGCAGTACTTC. Its translation is CATRPPLYEQYF.